This T cell receptor beta chain was sequenced in a study of shared clonotypes between healthy human individuals. Study-level information: Donors consisted of two women and three men between 18 and 49.

Assay: immunoSEQ multiplex PCR; the TCRdb copy retains only in-frame clones and omits some. The sample contains over a million clones, roughly 97% of which appear only once. Comments on this clone: Antigen unknown.

General study findings and limits: The donor pool, a small one, limited the genetic and exposure-history diversity represented. Depth of sequencing was expected to influence donor clonotype sharing.

Germline assignment: CDR1 MGHRA and CDR2 YSYEKL. This CDR3 has 17 amino acids. Unmatched junction bases numbered 10, after V lost 4 bases and J lost 7 bases. The chain has TRBV4-1 and TRBJ2-1; 13 bases agree with TRBD2. The sequenced material came from naive CD4+ T cells sorted from blood. The sample's subset: CD45RA+ positively selected. The receptor was isolated from a man aged 30-40 years in good health. The CDR3 spells CASSLRPGLAGHNEQFF. The CDR3 DNA is TGCGCCAGCAGCCTTCGTCCGGGACTAGCGGGACATAATGAGCAGTTCTTC.